This TCR beta chain was retrieved from a study of blood T cell repertoires in COVID-19. V shed 6 bases and J 0 bases; nucleotides not matched to a gene: 11. The CDR3 is made up of 19 amino acids. Germline-derived CDR1 and CDR2 are MNHNY and SVGAGI (reference sequence). Sequencing was performed with immunoSEQ multiplex PCR; in TCRdb, only in-frame clones are kept and a portion is missing. Among roughly 250,000 clones, roughly nine tenths were seen once, and the ten largest hold 2.4%. The count of this clone is one. The chain couples TRBV6-6 to TRBJ2-2; 12 nucleotides line up with TRBD2. The sequence was collected from a young woman who had recovered from COVID-19. Sequenced material: PBMCs or T cells enriched from blood (not recorded which). The chain's CDR3 is CASSFSPLAGGPNTGELFF. The CDR3 nucleotides read TGTGCCAGCAGCTTCAGCCCACTAGCGGGGGGCCCGAACACCGGGGAGCTGTTTTTT.